The 21 T cell receptor beta chains listed next were all sequenced from one sample in a study of blood T cell repertoires in COVID-19. Clones were read by immunoSEQ multiplex PCR, and TCRdb kept only the in-frame ones, dropping some. Among around 230,000 clones listed, 86% were seen once. The sample comprised peripheral blood. These receptors all stem from a man younger than 40 who had recovered from COVID-19.

The chain has TRBV18 and TRBJ1-1; 7 bases match TRBD1. Trimming cost V 4 bases and J 4 bases; bases outside gene matches: 12. Germline loops: CDR1 KGHSH, CDR2 LQKENI. This CDR3 has 16 residues. The CDR3 loop reads CASSRATGLPSTEAFF. CDR3 in DNA: TGTGCCAGCTCACGAGCGACAGGGCTACCGAGCACTGAAGCTTTCTTT.

The chain uses TRBV7-9 and TRBJ2-5; TRBD2 matches 8 bases. Germline V lookup: CDR1 SEHNR, CDR2 FQNEAQ (reference sequence). V trimming: 2 bases; J trimming: 3 bases; junction bases outside the gene matches: 2. The CDR3 has 14 amino acids. Here the CDR3 reads CASSLTLAEETQYF. The CDR3 coding sequence is TGTGCCAGCAGCTTAACACTAGCGGAAGAGACCCAGTACTTC.

The chain carries TRBV5-6 and TRBJ1-1; the D gene is possibly TRBD1 (6 bases). Germline-derived CDR1 and CDR2 are SGHDT and YYEEEE. The CDR3 is made up of 17 amino acids. The ends were cut back, 4 bases at V and 3 bases at J, with 22 bases in the middle. The chain's CDR3 is CASSPLYWGRVDTEAFF. The CDR3 DNA follows: TGTGCCAGCAGCCCATTATACTGGGGGCGGGTGGACACTGAAGCTTTCTTT.

The chain carries TRBV5-1 and TRBJ1-5; D is unresolved. Deletions cut 2 bases from V and 3 bases from J, with 9 bases between. The CDR3 is 14 residues long. CDR1 is SGHRS, CDR2 YFSETQ, per germline. The CDR3 region has the DNA TGCGCCAGCAGCTTAAACAGCTACAATCAGCCCCAGCATTTT. Translated: CASSLNSYNQPQHF.

V gene TRBV30 combines with J gene TRBJ1-4, with TRBD1 identical over 8 bases. The CDR3 is made up of 15 amino acids. The V and J ends lost 1 base and 5 bases, in that order; junction bases with no gene match: 6. CDR1 and CDR2 from the germline V gene are GTSNPN and SVGIG (reference sequence). The CDR3 DNA reads TGTGCCTGGAGTGCAGGGGGACAGGAGAATGAAAAACTGTTTTTT. Translation: CAWSAGGQENEKLFF.

This chain links TRBV6-1 with TRBJ1-5; D is uncertain. Germline CDR1 and CDR2: MNHNS and SASEGT. V was cut by 2 bases and J by 0 bases, with 11 bases left in between. CDR3 length equals 16 residues. The CDR3 loop is CASSELSGISNQPQHF. CDR3 nucleotides: TGTGCCAGCAGTGAATTATCCGGTATTAGCAATCAGCCCCAGCATTTT.

This chain uses TRBV18 with TRBJ2-2; 7 bases are shared with TRBD1. CDR1 is KGHSH, CDR2 LQKENI, per germline. V lost 1 base, J lost 4 bases, and 3 bases stayed unmatched. The CDR3 covers 15 residues. The CDR3 DNA follows: TGTGCCAGCTCACCACGGGACAGCCTCACCGGGGAGCTGTTTTTT. Its translation is CASSPRDSLTGELFF.

V and J are TRBV29-1 and TRBJ2-1; unclear D gene. V lost 4 bases and J 7 bases, leaving 8 bases between the germline ends. The CDR3 extends over 11 amino acids. The germline V gene encodes CDR1 SQVTM and CDR2 ANQGSEA. CDR3 sequence reads: CSVASVNEQFF. The CDR3 DNA sequence: TGCAGCGTTGCCTCTGTGAATGAGCAGTTCTTC.

The count of this clone is one. The chain has TRBV10-3 and TRBJ2-1; 7 nucleotides match TRBD1. In germline, CDR1 is ENHRY, CDR2 SYGVKD. The CDR3 is 14 residues long. Losses at the gene ends were 6 bases for V and 0 bases for J; bases not matched to a gene: 2. CDR3 coding DNA: TGTGCCATCAGCGGACAGGTCTCCTACAATGAGCAGTTCTTC. This sequence encodes CAISGQVSYNEQFF.

The chain employs TRBV27 and TRBJ1-4; 8 bases line up with TRBD1. Germline V gene sequence: CDR1 MNHEY, CDR2 SMNVEV (reference sequence). CDR3 size: 13 residues. V lost 4 bases, J lost 8 bases, and 3 bases stayed unmatched. The CDR3 is CASSYRGYEKLFF. In DNA form, the CDR3 reads TGTGCCAGCAGTTACAGGGGGTACGAAAAACTGTTTTTT.

The chain has TRBV11-2 and TRBJ2-3; 10 nucleotides agree with TRBD2. The germline gives CDR1 SGHAT, CDR2 FQNNGV. The V segment lost 1 base and the J segment 6 bases; nucleotides outside the gene matches: 10. The length of the CDR3 is 17 residues. The CDR3 coding sequence is TGTGCCAGCAGCTTAGGCGGAATAGCGGGGGGTACTGATACGCAGTATTTT. Encoded protein: CASSLGGIAGGTDTQYF. Based on the CDR3 plus reference TRBV11-2 and TRBJ2-3, the full variable domain is EAGVAQSPRYKIIEKRQSVAFWCNPISGHATLYWYQQILGQGPKLLIQFQNNGVVDDSQLPKDRFSAERLKGVDSTLKIQPAKLEDSAVYLCASSLGGIAGGTDTQYFGPGTRLTVL.

The chain recombines TRBV9 with TRBJ2-6, with 8 bases lining up with TRBD2. The J segment lost 2 bases and the V segment lost 4 bases, leaving 2 bases of the junction unmatched. Germline CDR1 reads SGDLS; CDR2 reads YYNGEE. The CDR3 totals 15 residues. The CDR3 loop is CASSPGGPGANVLTF. The CDR3 DNA reads as TGTGCCAGCAGCCCGGGAGGGCCTGGGGCCAACGTCCTGACTTTC.

The sample holds many counts of this clone. The genes are TRBV6-2 or TRBV6-3 and TRBJ2-7; TRBD2 agrees at 12 bases. The CDR3 has 15 amino acids. The V gene's germline CDR1 is MNHEY and CDR2 SVGEGT. The J segment lost 11 bases and the V segment lost 2 bases, leaving 10 bases of the junction unmatched. The CDR3 loop reads CASSYGTSGPQREYF. As DNA, the CDR3 is TGTGCCAGCAGTTACGGGACTAGCGGGCCCCAGAGGGAGTACTTC.

This chain joins TRBV11-2 and TRBJ2-7; TRBD1 matches at 8 bases. V lost 5 bases to trimming and J lost 1 base; unmatched junction nucleotides: 7. Germline lookup yields CDR1 SGHAT and CDR2 FQNNGV. There are 15 residues in the CDR3. The CDR3 DNA follows: TGTGCCAGCAGCCTCCGGGACAGGAAATCCTACGAGCAGTACTTC. It translates to CASSLRDRKSYEQYF.

The chain uses TRBV7-9 and TRBJ2-7; 8 bases line up with TRBD1. The CDR3 covers 16 residues. V lost 1 base and J lost 2; bases outside the gene matches: 7. Germline values: CDR1 SEHNR, CDR2 FQNEAQ (reference sequence). This CDR3 is CASSLEWTGTAYEQYF. The CDR3 DNA sequence: TGTGCCAGCAGCTTAGAATGGACAGGGACCGCCTACGAGCAGTACTTC. The entire variable domain, with the rest obtained from reference TRBV7-9 and TRBJ2-7, is as follows: DTGVSQNPRHKITKRGQNVTFRCDPISEHNRLYWYRQTLGQGPEFLTYFQNEAQLEKSRLLSDRFSAERPKGSFSTLEIQRTEQGDSAMYLCASSLEWTGTAYEQYFGPGTRLTVT.

The chain couples TRBV11-2 to TRBJ2-5, with 9 bases lining up with TRBD1. V dropped 3 bases and J dropped 1; count of bases not matched to a gene: 0. CDR1 is SGHAT and CDR2 is FQNNGV in the germline V gene. The CDR3 is made up of 14 amino acids. CDR3 sequence reads: CASSLDRGQETQYF. CDR3 nucleotide sequence: TGTGCCAGCAGCTTGGACAGGGGCCAAGAGACCCAGTACTTC.

This clone is a singleton in its sample. This chain joins TRBV9 and TRBJ1-3, with D maybe TRBD1 (5 bases). This CDR3 contains 14 residues. With 2 bases removed from V and 4 bases from J, the gap between germline ends came to 10 bases. Germline CDR1 reads SGDLS; CDR2 reads YYNGEE. CDR3 sequence reads: CASSVGGIGNTIYF. The CDR3 DNA sequence: TGTGCCAGCAGCGTTGGGGGGATCGGAAACACCATATATTTT.

The J gene is TRBJ1-5, the V gene TRBV12-3 or TRBV12-4; D might be TRBD1 (6 bases). V dropped 3 bases and J dropped 5 bases, with 8 bases sitting between them. The CDR3 covers 13 residues. In DNA form, the CDR3 reads TGTGCCAGCAGTTTTGGGGGCCATCAGCCCCAGCATTTT. This translates into CASSFGGHQPQHF.

The chain links TRBV24-1 to TRBJ1-1; no firm D call. The V end was cut by 5 bases, the J end by 1 base, with 7 bases between. Germline V CDR1 and CDR2: KGHDR, SFDVKD. The CDR3 covers 13 residues. CDR3 residues: CATSGGSNTEAFF. CDR3 sequence (DNA): TGTGCCACCAGTGGTGGCTCGAACACTGAAGCTTTCTTT.

This clone appeared a few times. This chain connects TRBV19 to TRBJ2-7, with TRBD1 matching over 7 bases. With V trimmed by 0 bases and J by 1 base, 0 bases remained unmatched. The length of the CDR3 is 14 residues. Germline V gene lookup returns CDR1 LNHDA and CDR2 SQIVND (reference sequence). The DNA for the CDR3 is TGTGCCAGTAGTATAGAGACAGGGTCCTACGAGCAGTACTTC. Its translation is CASSIETGSYEQYF. The full variable domain, rest sourced from reference TRBV19 and TRBJ2-7, is DGGITQSPKYLFRKEGQNVTLSCEQNLNHDAMYWYRQDPGQGLRLIYYSQIVNDFQKGDIAEGYSVSREKKESFPLTVTSAQKNPTAFYLCASSIETGSYEQYFGPGTRLTVT.

This chain connects TRBV6-5 to TRBJ1-1; D remains ambiguous. The CDR3 is 15 residues long. The V gene lost 10 bases and the J gene lost 0 bases, with 18 bases spanning the gap. CDR1 MNHEY and CDR2 SVGAGI come from the germline V gene. CDR3 loop: CATTIQFLMNTEAFF. The DNA for the CDR3 is TGTGCCACAACCATACAGTTTTTAATGAACACTGAAGCTTTCTTT.